Each of the 24 T cell receptor beta chains below was sequenced from the same sample in a study of cytomegalovirus exposure and HLA in healthy donors. A multiplex PCR was run with 60 Vbeta primers and 13 Jbeta primers. The method was immunoSEQ multiplex PCR; TCRdb's version includes in-frame clones alone and lacks a portion of them. This repertoire shows roughly 98,000 clones, about 80% found once; its top ten account for about 3.5%. Sequencing was carried out using PBMCs. The receptors stem from a middle-aged man in good health and CMV-seronegative.

The chain couples TRBV7-9 to TRBJ2-7; 9 bases are shared with TRBD1. The CDR3 consists of 14 residues. J gave up 2 bases and V 7 bases, and 6 bases lay outside the gene matches. Germline V gene lookup returns CDR1 SEHNR and CDR2 FQNEAQ (reference sequence). The CDR3 is CASTGGQGPYEQYF. The CDR3 bases are TGTGCCAGCACCGGGGGACAGGGACCCTACGAGCAGTACTTC.

The rearrangement joins TRBV7-6 to TRBJ1-1; tentatively, D is TRBD1 (5 bases). Germline CDR1 is SGHVS and CDR2 is FNYEAQ. V dropped 3 bases and J dropped 4 bases, with 18 bases sitting between them. The CDR3 is made up of 16 amino acids. CDR3 bases: TGTGCCAGCAGCTTGGAGCTAGGGCGGGGGAGCACTGAAGCTTTCTTT. It encodes CASSLELGRGSTEAFF.

This chain uses TRBV11-3 with TRBJ2-1; 7 bases are a match to TRBD2. This CDR3 has 15 residues. With 3 bases clipped from V and 9 bases from J, the junction kept 11 bases outside the gene matches. Germline CDR1 reads SGHNT; CDR2 reads YENEEA. In nucleotides, the CDR3 is TGTGCCAGCAGCTTGCAACCGGGACTAATCAGTGAGCAGTTCTTC. Translation gives CASSLQPGLISEQFF.

The rearrangement uses TRBV10-3 and TRBJ2-7, with 7 bases matching TRBD1. Germline-derived CDR1 and CDR2 are ENHRY and SYGVKD. V shed 6 bases, J shed 1 base, and the junction held 3 bases outside the gene matches. This CDR3 has 13 amino acids. CDR3 nucleotides: TGTGCCATCAGCCCGGGACAGTCCTACGAGCAGTACTTC. This codes for CAISPGQSYEQYF.

This chain joins TRBV25-1 and TRBJ2-5; 7 bases map to TRBD1. The germline gives CDR1 MGHDK, CDR2 SYGVNS. The CDR3 spans 15 residues. J was trimmed by 5 bases and V by 4 bases; bases with no gene match: 10. CDR3 residues: CASSGAVAGGETQYF. The CDR3 DNA sequence: TGTGCCAGCAGTGGGGCTGTGGCAGGGGGTGAGACCCAGTACTTC.

The chain carries TRBV27 and TRBJ1-1; a weak D match, TRBD1 (5 bases). CDR3 size: 14 residues. CDR1 and CDR2 (germline): MNHEY, SMNVEV (reference sequence). Trimming pared 7 bases from V and 4 bases from J, leaving 16 bases between. Here the CDR3 DNA reads TGTGCCAGCACCGCCATAATGGGGGGCACTGAAGCTTTCTTT. Translated: CASTAIMGGTEAFF.

This clone was detected once. The genes are TRBV5-4 and TRBJ2-7; 11 bases are shared with TRBD2. Looked up from germline, CDR1 is SGHNT and CDR2 is YYREEE (reference sequence). The CDR3 is 15 residues long. Trimming took 4 bases from V and 6 from J; bases not matched to a gene: 9. In DNA, the CDR3 is TGTGCCAGCAGCCCTCTAGCGGGAGGTTTTTTCGAGCAGTACTTC. Protein: CASSPLAGGFFEQYF.

Details on this clone: This specimen includes other DNA sequences encoding the same CDR3. V usage is TRBV27 and J usage is TRBJ1-1; D is uncertain. CDR3 length equals 14 residues. V was cut by 1 base and J by 1 base, with 7 bases left in between. Germline V gene sequence: CDR1 MNHEY, CDR2 SMNVEV (reference sequence). This CDR3 reads CASSLLAGNTEAFF. CDR3 DNA sequence: TGTGCCAGCAGTTTATTAGCGGGGAACACTGAAGCTTTCTTT.

This chain joins TRBV21-1 and TRBJ2-7; the table assigns TRBD2, which was not confirmed against the DNA. TRBV21-1 is an annotated pseudogene. The CDR3 runs to 17 residues. The CDR3 loop is CASSKEEGPQAPYEQYF. The CDR3 DNA is TGTGCCAGCAGCAAAGAGGAGGGGCCTCAGGCGCCTTACGAGCAGTACTTC.

This clone was counted only a few times. The chain joins TRBV5-6 to TRBJ2-7; D is ambiguous. From germline, CDR1 is SGHDT and CDR2 YYEEEE. This CDR3 spans 17 amino acids. Trimming removed 1 base from V and 0 bases from J, with 17 bases in between. CDR3 loop: CASSLWRSSYLSYEQYF. CDR3 nucleotide sequence: TGTGCCAGCAGCTTGTGGCGGAGCTCCTATCTCTCCTACGAGCAGTACTTC.

This clone has a single count. The chain has TRBV7-9 and TRBJ1-1; 9 nucleotides align to TRBD1. The V gene's germline CDR1 is SEHNR and CDR2 FQNEAQ (reference sequence). V was clipped by 5 bases and J by 0 bases; unmatched bases: 4. The CDR3 sequence is 15 residues long. This CDR3 is CASSPQGAVNTEAFF. As DNA, the CDR3 is TGTGCCAGCAGCCCACAGGGGGCGGTGAACACTGAAGCTTTCTTT.

V and J are TRBV30 and TRBJ1-1; 7 nucleotides match TRBD1. V lost 8 bases to trimming and J lost 10 bases; unmatched junction nucleotides: 10. In germline, CDR1 is GTSNPN, CDR2 SVGIG (reference sequence). This CDR3 is 11 amino acids long. The DNA for the CDR3 is TGTGCCGGGATGGACAGGCCCGGAGCTTTCTTT. Protein product: CAGMDRPGAFF. Complete variable domain (other parts from reference TRBV30 and TRBJ1-1): SQTIHQWPATLVQPVGSPLSLECTVEGTSNPNLYWYRQAAGRGLQLLFYSVGIGQISSEVPQNLSASRPQDRQFILSSKKLLLSDSGFYLCAGMDRPGAFFGQGTRLTVV.

About this clone: A read error may explain this, as a much larger clone is one base away. V gene TRBV5-4 combines with J gene TRBJ2-1; 13 bases are shared with TRBD2. Germline lookup yields CDR1 SGHNT and CDR2 YYREEE (reference sequence). V shed 3 bases and J 5 bases; nucleotides not matched to a gene: 2. There are 15 residues in the CDR3. DNA of the CDR3: TGTGCCAGCAGCTGGGGACTAGCGGGGAACAATGAGCAGTTCTTC. Translation: CASSWGLAGNNEQFF.

The chain combines TRBV5-4 with TRBJ2-1; tentative D call: TRBD2 (7 bases). The germline V and J ends were trimmed by 2 bases and 6 bases, with 12 bases remaining between them. In germline, CDR1 is SGHNT, CDR2 YYREEE (reference sequence). There are 14 residues in the CDR3. The CDR3 sequence: CASSLGGELNEQFF. The CDR3 region has the DNA TGTGCCAGCAGCTTAGGGGGGGAACTCAATGAGCAGTTCTTC.

The rearrangement joins TRBV6-5 to TRBJ1-6; D may be TRBD1 (6 bases). CDR1 is MNHEY and CDR2 is SVGAGI in the germline V gene. CDR3 length: 15 residues. V shed 4 bases and J shed 7 bases, with 14 bases lying between them. This CDR3 reads CASSSIGTRNSPLHF. For the CDR3, the DNA is TGTGCCAGCAGTTCCATCGGGACAAGAAATTCACCCCTCCACTTT.

The chain uses TRBV14 and TRBJ2-5; 8 bases match TRBD2. This CDR3 comprises 14 residues. Trimming cost V 1 base and J 4 bases; bases outside gene matches: 2. CDR1 is SGHDN and CDR2 is FVKESK in the germline V gene. For the CDR3, the DNA is TGTGCCAGCAGCCAAGGTCTAGCGGGAGAGACCCAGTACTTC. It translates to CASSQGLAGETQYF.

V and J are TRBV19 and TRBJ2-7; weak D call: TRBD1 (6 bases). Germline assignment: CDR1 LNHDA and CDR2 SQIVND (reference sequence). CDR3 size: 15 residues. Trimming left V 6 bases short and J 0 bases short, with 15 bases between. The CDR3: CASSSTGQSSYEQYF. CDR3 DNA: TGTGCCAGTAGCTCTACAGGGCAGAGCTCCTACGAGCAGTACTTC. Full variable domain (outside the CDR3, taken from reference TRBV19 and TRBJ2-7): DGGITQSPKYLFRKEGQNVTLSCEQNLNHDAMYWYRQDPGQGLRLIYYSQIVNDFQKGDIAEGYSVSREKKESFPLTVTSAQKNPTAFYLCASSSTGQSSYEQYFGPGTRLTVT.

Turning to this clone: A read error may produce the germline difference seen at one junction end. For the CDR3, the DNA is TGTGCTAGCAGTCCGGGACAGGGTATCGAGCAGTACTTC. Its translation: CASSPGQGIEQYF. The rearrangement joins TRBV7-7 to TRBJ2-7; the match to TRBD1 covers 9 bases. Looked up from germline, CDR1 is SSHAT and CDR2 is FNYEAQ (reference sequence). The CDR3 has 13 amino acids.

This clone was picked up a small number of times. V usage is TRBV6-5 and J usage is TRBJ2-7, with 14 bases aligning to TRBD2. Germline V gene lookup returns CDR1 MNHEY and CDR2 SVGAGI. CDR3 length: 15 residues. V dropped 4 bases and J dropped 7; count of bases not matched to a gene: 6. CDR3 loop: CASSSGLAGAGEQYF. In DNA form, the CDR3 reads TGTGCCAGCAGTTCGGGACTAGCGGGGGCCGGGGAGCAGTACTTC.

This clone occurred a few times. The rearrangement joins TRBV6-1 to TRBJ1-4; 8 bases agree with TRBD1. CDR1 is MNHNS, CDR2 SASEGT, per germline. V shed 2 bases, J shed 7 bases, and the junction held 3 bases outside the gene matches. The CDR3 runs 14 residues. The CDR3, as DNA: TGTGCCAGCAGTGAACGCGACAGGGGTGAAAAACTGTTTTTT. Its protein product is CASSERDRGEKLFF.

In this sample, this clone turned up a few times. The chain has TRBV10-1 and TRBJ1-3; no definite D call. This CDR3 has 14 amino acids. CDR1 and CDR2 from the germline V gene are WNHNN and SYGVQD (reference sequence). Trimming took off 3 bases at V and 4 bases at J, with 10 bases between the two ends. CDR3 sequence reads: CASSDGSLGNTIYF. CDR3 DNA: TGCGCCAGCAGTGATGGCAGTCTGGGAAACACCATATATTTT.

The chain is built from TRBV6-5 and TRBJ2-3, with no clear D. V lost 6 bases to trimming and J lost 1 base, with 8 bases between them. The length of the CDR3 is 13 residues. Germline values: CDR1 MNHEY, CDR2 SVGAGI. As DNA, the CDR3 is TGTGCCAGCAGGGCAGGCGGCACAGATACGCAGTATTTT. It yields the protein CASRAGGTDTQYF.

Notes on this clone: The junction differs from germline at one of its ends, possibly a read error. This rearrangement joins TRBV7-9 to TRBJ2-5, with D possibly TRBD2 on 6 matching bases. The CDR3 has 14 amino acids. Germline CDR1 and CDR2: SEHNR and FQNEAQ (reference sequence). CDR3 DNA sequence: TGTTCCAGCTCCCGGGAGCAGCTCCAAGAGACCCAGTACTTC. This encodes CSSSREQLQETQYF.

This clone came up once. V usage is TRBV6-6 and J usage is TRBJ2-7; TRBD2 agrees at 9 bases. Germline lookup yields CDR1 MNHNY and CDR2 SVGAGI (reference sequence). The CDR3 is made up of 15 amino acids. The ends lost 4 bases at V and 5 bases at J; junction bases unmatched: 9. This CDR3 reads CASSSPGLANHEQYF. The CDR3 DNA reads TGTGCCAGCAGTTCCCCAGGACTAGCGAATCACGAGCAGTACTTC.